This is a list of T cell receptor beta chains from one sample in a study of PD-L1 blockade in urothelial cancer. Some clones are missing from TCRdb's copy, which holds only in-frame ones; the method was immunoSEQ multiplex PCR. Among 20,000 to 30,000 clones listed, roughly 84% were seen once. The material was PBMCs, obtained around atezolizumab (anti-PD-L1) treatment. All receptors derive from a man in his sixties or seventies with urothelial cancer. The CDR3 runs from the conserved cysteine through the conserved F or W. The D gene is left open where the match is weak. Clone size is given for some rows only: seen once, a few or many times, or a class if the clone is expanded.

CDR3: CASSVSTATNEKLFF
DNA: TGTGCCAGCAGCGTCTCGACAGCAACTAATGAAAAACTGTTTTTT
D: -
length: 15
size: -
J: TRBJ1-4
V: TRBV9

CDR3: CASSSPGTGRRNEQYF
DNA: TGTGCCAGCAGTTCCCCCGGGACTGGGAGAAGGAACGAGCAGTACTTC
D: -
length: 16
size: -
J: TRBJ2-7
V: TRBV28

CDR3: CAVGEGYFNYGYTF
DNA: TGTGCCGTGGGAGAAGGGTACTTTAACTATGGCTACACCTTC
D: -
length: 14
size: -
J: TRBJ1-2
V: TRBV7-9

CDR3: CASTSNRDPLHEQYF
DNA: TGTGCCAGCACCTCTAACAGGGACCCTCTCCACGAGCAGTACTTC
D: -
length: 15
size: -
J: TRBJ2-7
V: TRBV28

CDR3: CASSPSGGETDTQYF
DNA: TGTGCCAGCAGCCCATCCGGGGGAGAAACAGATACGCAGTATTTT
D: -
length: 15
size: -
J: TRBJ2-3
V: TRBV7-8

CDR3: CASSVTGTGNSYNEQFF
DNA: TGTGCCAGCAGCGTCACCGGGACAGGGAACTCCTACAATGAGCAGTTCTTC
D: TRBD1
length: 17
size: -
J: TRBJ2-1
V: TRBV7-9

CDR3: CAISESSQQVNRSRYEQYF
DNA: TGTGCCATCAGTGAGTCAAGCCAACAGGTCAATAGGTCCCGCTACGAGCAGTACTTC
D: -
length: 19
size: -
J: TRBJ2-7
V: TRBV10-3

CDR3: CASSEDTQSYEQYF
DNA: TGTGCCAGCAGTGAGGACACTCAAAGCTACGAGCAGTACTTC
D: -
length: 14
size: -
J: TRBJ2-7
V: TRBV2

CDR3: CASSLRGSAKNTEAFF
DNA: TGCGCCAGCAGCTTGAGGGGGTCGGCGAAGAACACTGAAGCTTTCTTT
D: -
length: 16
size: -
J: TRBJ1-1
V: TRBV5-1

CDR3: CASSFEHPRDTQYF
DNA: TGTGCCAGCAGTTTCGAGCATCCCAGGGATACGCAGTATTTT
D: -
length: 14
size: once
J: TRBJ2-3
V: TRBV27

CDR3: CASSRSWETSGEQFF
DNA: TGTGCCAGCAGCCGTTCTTGGGAAACTAGCGGTGAGCAGTTCTTC
D: TRBD2
length: 15
size: -
J: TRBJ2-1
V: TRBV11-2

CDR3: CASSPGTSGADTQYF
DNA: TGTGCCAGCAGCCCCGGGACTAGCGGAGCAGATACGCAGTATTTT
D: TRBD2
length: 15
size: -
J: TRBJ2-3
V: TRBV7-9

CDR3: CASSKRDRDYEQYF
DNA: TGTGCCAGTAGTAAGCGGGACAGGGACTACGAGCAGTACTTC
D: TRBD1
length: 14
size: -
J: TRBJ2-7
V: TRBV19

CDR3: CASTPTSGGSYEQYF
DNA: TGTGCCAGTACCCCGACTAGCGGGGGATCCTACGAGCAGTACTTC
D: TRBD2
length: 15
size: -
J: TRBJ2-7
V: TRBV19

CDR3: CASSQDLGYVQYF
DNA: TGCGCCAGCAGCCAAGATCTCGGGTATGTTCAGTACTTC
D: -
length: 13
size: -
J: TRBJ2-4
V: TRBV4-1

CDR3: CASSLDGAGSTRQETQYF
DNA: TGTGCCAGCAGCTTAGATGGGGCAGGGTCTACCAGACAAGAGACCCAGTACTTC
D: -
length: 18
size: -
J: TRBJ2-5
V: TRBV7-9

CDR3: CASSGPGQGGGYTF
DNA: TGTGCCAGCAGTGGGCCGGGACAGGGTGGTGGCTACACCTTC
D: TRBD1
length: 14
size: -
J: TRBJ1-2
V: TRBV6-5

CDR3: CASSFSPGAGNTIYF
DNA: TGTGCCAGCAGTTTCAGCCCAGGGGCAGGAAACACCATATATTTT
D: -
length: 15
size: -
J: TRBJ1-3
V: TRBV27

CDR3: CASSSGTPFAKNIQYF
DNA: TGTGCCAGCAGCTCTGGGACACCCTTCGCCAAAAACATTCAGTACTTC
D: -
length: 16
size: -
J: TRBJ2-4
V: TRBV7-9

CDR3: CASSSGGGTDTQYF
DNA: TGTGCCAGCAGTTCCGGGGGAGGTACAGATACGCAGTATTTT
D: -
length: 14
size: -
J: TRBJ2-3
V: TRBV6-1

CDR3: CASRGLRTYEQYF
DNA: TGTGCCAGCAGGGGACTCAGAACCTACGAGCAGTACTTC
D: -
length: 13
size: once
J: TRBJ2-7
V: TRBV6-1

CDR3: CASSSDRGGYGYTF
DNA: TGCGCCAGCAGCTCGGACAGGGGAGGCTATGGCTACACCTTC
D: TRBD1
length: 14
size: -
J: TRBJ1-2
V: TRBV5-1

CDR3: CASTGLAETDTQYF
DNA: TGTGCCAGCACTGGGCTAGCGGAGACAGATACGCAGTATTTT
D: TRBD2
length: 14
size: few
J: TRBJ2-3
V: TRBV25-1

CDR3: CASSESPEGGEQYF
DNA: TGCGCCAGCAGTGAGTCTCCGGAGGGCGGGGAGCAGTACTTC
D: -
length: 14
size: few
J: TRBJ2-7
V: TRBV10-1